This TCR beta chain came from a study of T cell changes during pregnancy in multiple sclerosis. Profiling relied on immunoSEQ multiplex PCR, and the TCRdb table lists in-frame clones only, not all of them. The sample comprises about 45,000 clones, 85% to 90% of which are singletons, and 0.55% to 0.6% rests with the top ten. V was cut by 5 bases and J by 4 bases, with 11 bases left in between. Germline lookup yields CDR1 MGHRA and CDR2 YSYEKL. The CDR3 spans 13 residues. This clone was observed once. The receptor comes from a female donor with multiple sclerosis, enrolled in a pregnancy study. The chain carries TRBV4-1 and TRBJ1-2; D not certain. Sequenced here: CD4+ T cells from peripheral blood mononuclear cells, sampled in the first trimester of pregnancy. The CDR3 loop is CASSSDGGYGYTF. In DNA form, the CDR3 reads TGCGCCAGCAGCTCGGATGGAGGCTATGGCTACACCTTC.